This TCR beta chain is drawn from a study of T cell repertoires in cytomegalovirus infection. Overall study: The public TCR beta signatures pointed to both CMV infection and matching HLA type.

Turning to this clonotype: Its specificity is unknown.

Study-wide results and limits: Frequencies of public TCR beta families were cumulated, and this identified carriers of CMV plus the relevant HLA. The study found HLA-C-restricted CMV-specific TCR beta clonotypes dominating the ex vivo response.

This CDR3 has 13 residues. V lost 4 bases to trimming and J lost 10 bases; unmatched junction nucleotides: 8. The germline CDR1 and CDR2 sequences are SGHDT and YYEEEE. TCRdb reanalysed the reads using MiXCR and keeps one entry per CDR3 protein. There are 200,000 or so distinct CDR3 sequences in the sample; 28% occur only once, and roughly 31% lies in the top ten. This chain connects TRBV5-6 to TRBJ2-4; 7 bases agree with TRBD1. The sequenced sample consisted of PBMCs. The source of this sequence is a human donor in good health (CMV status not recorded). Some clones in this sample may be carry-over from other donors' samples. Here the CDR3 reads CASSPTGRRIQYF. The CDR3, as DNA: TGTGCCAGCAGCCCGACAGGGCGAAGGATTCAGTACTTC. Full variable domain (remainder filled in from reference TRBV5-6 and TRBJ2-4): DAGVTQSPTHLIKTRGQQVTLRCSPKSGHDTVSWYQQALGQGPQFIFQYYEEEERQRGNFPDRFSGHQFPNYSSELNVNALLLGDSALYLCASSPTGRRIQYFGAGTRLSVL.